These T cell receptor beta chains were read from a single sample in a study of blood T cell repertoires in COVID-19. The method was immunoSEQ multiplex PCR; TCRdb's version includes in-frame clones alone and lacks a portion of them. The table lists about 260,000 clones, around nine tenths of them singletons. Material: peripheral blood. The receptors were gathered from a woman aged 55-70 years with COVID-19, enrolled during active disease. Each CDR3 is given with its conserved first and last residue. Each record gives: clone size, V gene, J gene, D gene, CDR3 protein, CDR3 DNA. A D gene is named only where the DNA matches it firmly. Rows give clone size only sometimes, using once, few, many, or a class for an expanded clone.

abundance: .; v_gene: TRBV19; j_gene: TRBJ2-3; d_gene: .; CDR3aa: CASSIGGSGADTQYF; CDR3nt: TGTGCCAGTAGTATAGGGGGTAGCGGTGCAGATACGCAGTATTTT
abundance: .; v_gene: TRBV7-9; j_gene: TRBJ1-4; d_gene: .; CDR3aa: CASRRGGSPEKLFF; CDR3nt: TGTGCCAGCAGGAGGGGGGGAAGTCCTGAAAAACTGTTTTTT
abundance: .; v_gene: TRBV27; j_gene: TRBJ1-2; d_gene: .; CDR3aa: CASSLSGATAIYGYTF; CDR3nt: TGTGCCAGCAGTTTATCGGGGGCGACAGCGATCTATGGCTACACCTTC
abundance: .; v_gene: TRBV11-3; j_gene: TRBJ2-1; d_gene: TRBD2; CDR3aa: CASSLGLAGASYNEQFF; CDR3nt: TGTGCCAGCAGCTTAGGACTAGCGGGAGCATCCTACAATGAGCAGTTCTTC
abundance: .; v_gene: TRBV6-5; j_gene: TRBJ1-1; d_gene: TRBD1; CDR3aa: CASSRQGAEAFF; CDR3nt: TGTGCCAGCAGTAGACAGGGGGCGGAAGCTTTCTTT
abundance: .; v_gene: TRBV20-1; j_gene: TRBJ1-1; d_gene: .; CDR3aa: CSVGGSSEAFF; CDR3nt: TGCAGTGTTGGGGGGAGCTCTGAAGCTTTCTTT
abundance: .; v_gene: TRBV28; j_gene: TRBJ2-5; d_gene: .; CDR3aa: CASSPFQRARGTQYF; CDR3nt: TGTGCCAGCAGTCCCTTCCAGCGGGCTCGGGGGACCCAGTACTTC
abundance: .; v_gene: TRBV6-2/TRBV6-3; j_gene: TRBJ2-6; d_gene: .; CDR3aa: CASSPWPRASGANVLTF; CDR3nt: TGTGCCAGCAGTCCCTGGCCGCGGGCCTCTGGGGCCAACGTCCTGACTTTC
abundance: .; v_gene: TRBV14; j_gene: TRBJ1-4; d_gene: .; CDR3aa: CASSQVIAGFGEKLFF; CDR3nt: TGTGCCAGCAGCCAAGTTATTGCCGGGTTTGGAGAAAAACTGTTTTTT
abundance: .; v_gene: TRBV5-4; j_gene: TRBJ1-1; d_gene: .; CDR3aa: CATGGGTEAFF; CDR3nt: TGTGCCACCGGGGGGGGAACTGAAGCTTTCTTT
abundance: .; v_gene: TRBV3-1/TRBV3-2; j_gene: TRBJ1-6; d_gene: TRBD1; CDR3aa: CASSPGGQGRSPLHF; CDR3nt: TGTGCCAGCAGCCCCGGGGGACAGGGGAGGTCACCCCTCCACTTT
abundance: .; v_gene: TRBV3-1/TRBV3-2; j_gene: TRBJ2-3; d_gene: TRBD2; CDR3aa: CASSEWGSSGRGTDTQYF; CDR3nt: TGTGCCAGCAGCGAATGGGGTTCTAGCGGGAGAGGCACAGATACGCAGTATTTT
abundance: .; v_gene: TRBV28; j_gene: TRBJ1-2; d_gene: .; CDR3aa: CASSFYAGENYGYTF; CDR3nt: TGTGCCAGCAGTTTTTATGCGGGGGAGAACTATGGCTACACCTTC
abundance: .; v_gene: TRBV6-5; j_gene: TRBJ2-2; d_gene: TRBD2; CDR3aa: CASSTSAYTGELFF; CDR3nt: TGTGCCAGCAGTACTAGCGCCTACACCGGGGAGCTGTTTTTT
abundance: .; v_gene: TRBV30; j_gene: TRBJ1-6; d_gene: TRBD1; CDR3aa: CAWRTGQHMGSPLHF; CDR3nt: TGTGCCTGGAGGACGGGACAGCATATGGGTTCACCCCTCCACTTT
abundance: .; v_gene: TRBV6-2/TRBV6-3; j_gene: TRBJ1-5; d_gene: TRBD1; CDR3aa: CASSRPATGNQPQHF; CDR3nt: TGTGCCAGCAGCCGACCTGCGACAGGGAATCAGCCCCAGCATTTT
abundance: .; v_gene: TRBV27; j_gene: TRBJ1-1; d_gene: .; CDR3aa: CASRPRGAPTEAFF; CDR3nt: TGTGCCAGCAGACCCCGGGGGGCGCCAACTGAAGCTTTCTTT
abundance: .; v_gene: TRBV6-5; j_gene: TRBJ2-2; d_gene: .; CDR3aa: CASSYSELQGSGELFF; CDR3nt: TGTGCCAGCAGTTACTCGGAGCTCCAGGGTAGCGGGGAGCTGTTTTTT
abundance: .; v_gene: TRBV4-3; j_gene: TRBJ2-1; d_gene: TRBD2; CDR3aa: CASSQERIAGGGNEQFF; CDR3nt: TGCGCCAGCAGCCAAGAGCGGATAGCGGGAGGGGGCAATGAGCAGTTCTTC
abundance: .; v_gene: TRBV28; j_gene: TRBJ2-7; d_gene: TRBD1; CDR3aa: CASVSQTGGSYEQYF; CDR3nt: TGTGCCAGCGTGTCCCAGACAGGGGGCTCCTACGAGCAGTACTTC
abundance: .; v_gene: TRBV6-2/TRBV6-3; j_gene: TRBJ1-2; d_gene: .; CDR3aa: CASSYARDYGYTF; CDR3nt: TGTGCCAGCAGTTACGCCAGGGACTATGGCTACACCTTC
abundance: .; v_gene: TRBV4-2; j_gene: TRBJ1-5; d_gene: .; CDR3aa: CASSQDNRYSNQPQHF; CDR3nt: TGTGCCAGCAGCCAAGATAACAGATATAGCAATCAGCCCCAGCATTTT
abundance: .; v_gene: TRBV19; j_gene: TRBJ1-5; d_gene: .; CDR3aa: CASSVTRGNQPQHF; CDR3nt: TGTGCCAGTAGTGTAACGAGGGGCAATCAGCCCCAGCATTTT
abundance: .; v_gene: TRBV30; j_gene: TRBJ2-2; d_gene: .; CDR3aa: CAWNKDSLRPDTGELFF; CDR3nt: TGTGCCTGGAATAAGGACAGTCTTAGGCCCGACACCGGGGAGCTGTTTTTT
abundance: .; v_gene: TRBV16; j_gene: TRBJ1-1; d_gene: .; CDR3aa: CASSPYGGRTEAFF; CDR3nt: TGTGCCAGCAGCCCGTACGGGGGGCGTACTGAAGCTTTCTTT
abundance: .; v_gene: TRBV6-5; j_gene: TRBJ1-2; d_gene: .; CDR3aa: CASSYGLGNYGYTF; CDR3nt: TGTGCCAGCAGTTACGGACTGGGAAACTATGGCTACACCTTC
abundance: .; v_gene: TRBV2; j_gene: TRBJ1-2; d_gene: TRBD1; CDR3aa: CASREDRGLGYTF; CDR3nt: TGTGCCAGCAGGGAAGACAGGGGGCTTGGCTACACCTTC
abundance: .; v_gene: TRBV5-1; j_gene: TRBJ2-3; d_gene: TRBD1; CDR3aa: CASTLTTGGSTDTQYF; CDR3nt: TGCGCCAGCACGCTAACGACAGGGGGCTCCACAGATACGCAGTATTTT
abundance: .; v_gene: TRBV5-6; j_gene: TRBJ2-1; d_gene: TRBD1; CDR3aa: CASSLGQGNEQFF; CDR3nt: TGTGCCAGCAGCTTGGGACAGGGGAATGAGCAGTTCTTC
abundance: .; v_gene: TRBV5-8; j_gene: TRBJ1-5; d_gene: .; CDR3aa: CASSLSYDQPQHF; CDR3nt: TGTGCCAGCAGCTTGTCCTACGATCAGCCCCAGCATTTT
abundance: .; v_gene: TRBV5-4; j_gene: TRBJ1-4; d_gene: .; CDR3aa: CASSPQGFNEKLFF; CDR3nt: TGTGCCAGCAGCCCTCAGGGATTTAATGAAAAACTGTTTTTT
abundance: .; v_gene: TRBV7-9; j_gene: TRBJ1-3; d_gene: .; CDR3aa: CASSNQGSGSTIYF; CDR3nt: TGTGCCAGCAGCAACCAGGGCTCTGGAAGCACCATATATTTT
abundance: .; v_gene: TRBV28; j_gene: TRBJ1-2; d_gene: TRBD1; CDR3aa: CASSGDSSYGYTF; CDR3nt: TGTGCCAGCAGCGGGGACAGTTCATATGGCTACACCTTC
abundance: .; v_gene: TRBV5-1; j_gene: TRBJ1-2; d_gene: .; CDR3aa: CASRAMVDSPYGYTF; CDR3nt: TGCGCCAGCAGAGCGATGGTAGACAGTCCCTATGGCTACACCTTC
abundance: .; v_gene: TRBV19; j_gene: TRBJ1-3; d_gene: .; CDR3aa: CASRPGQTGNTIYF; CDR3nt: TGTGCCAGTAGACCGGGTCAGACTGGAAACACCATATATTTT
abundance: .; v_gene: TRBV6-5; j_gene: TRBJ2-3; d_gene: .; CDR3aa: CASSYFGYTDTQYF; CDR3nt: TGTGCCAGCAGTTACTTCGGGTACACAGATACGCAGTATTTT
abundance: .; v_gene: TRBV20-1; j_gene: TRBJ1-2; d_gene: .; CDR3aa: CSASPGGGSYGYTF; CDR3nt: TGCAGTGCTAGTCCCGGGGGGGGATCCTATGGCTACACCTTC
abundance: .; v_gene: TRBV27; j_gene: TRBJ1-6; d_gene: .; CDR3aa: CASSSGVALHF; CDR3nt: TGTGCCAGCAGTTCGGGGGTCGCCCTCCACTTT
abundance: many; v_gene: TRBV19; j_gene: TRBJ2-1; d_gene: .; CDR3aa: CASSEAAYNEQFF; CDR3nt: TGTGCCAGTAGTGAAGCGGCTTACAATGAGCAGTTCTTC
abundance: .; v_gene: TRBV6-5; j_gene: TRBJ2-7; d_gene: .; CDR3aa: CASSRTSSGYEQYF; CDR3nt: TGTGCCAGCAGCAGAACTAGCTCGGGATACGAGCAGTACTTC
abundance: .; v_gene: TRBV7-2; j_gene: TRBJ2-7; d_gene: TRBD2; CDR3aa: CASSSEPGGAYEQYF; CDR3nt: TGTGCCAGCAGCTCCGAACCGGGAGGAGCCTACGAGCAGTACTTC
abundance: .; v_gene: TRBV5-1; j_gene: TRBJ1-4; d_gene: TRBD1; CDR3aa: CASSPNRQGTNEKLFF; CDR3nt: TGCGCCAGCAGCCCTAATCGACAGGGAACTAATGAAAAACTGTTTTTT
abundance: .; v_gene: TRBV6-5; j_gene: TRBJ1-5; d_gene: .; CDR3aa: CASSYTRASNQPQHF; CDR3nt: TGTGCCAGCAGTTACACCAGGGCGAGCAATCAGCCCCAGCATTTT
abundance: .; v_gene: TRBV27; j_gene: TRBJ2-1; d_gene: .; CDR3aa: CASSPSDRSYNEQFF; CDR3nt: TGTGCCAGCAGTCCAAGCGACCGCTCCTACAATGAGCAGTTCTTC
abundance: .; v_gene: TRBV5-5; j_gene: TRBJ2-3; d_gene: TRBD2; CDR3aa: CASSLGLAASTDTQYF; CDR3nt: TGTGCCAGCAGCTTGGGACTAGCGGCTAGCACAGATACGCAGTATTTT
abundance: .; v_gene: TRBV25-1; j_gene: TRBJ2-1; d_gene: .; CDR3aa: CASSEGPNEQFF; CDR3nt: TGTGCCAGCAGTGAAGGGCCCAATGAGCAGTTCTTC
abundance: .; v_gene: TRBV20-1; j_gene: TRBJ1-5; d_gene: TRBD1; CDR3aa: CSASRTGPQPQHF; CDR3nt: TGCAGTGCTAGTCGGACAGGTCCACAGCCCCAGCATTTT
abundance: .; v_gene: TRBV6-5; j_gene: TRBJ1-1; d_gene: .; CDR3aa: CASSQISGTEAFF; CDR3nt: TGTGCCAGCAGTCAAATATCGGGCACTGAAGCTTTCTTT
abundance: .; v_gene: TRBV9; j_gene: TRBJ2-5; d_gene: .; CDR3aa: CASSAYTIGVGETQYF; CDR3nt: TGTGCCAGCAGCGCCTACACTATAGGGGTGGGAGAGACCCAGTACTTC
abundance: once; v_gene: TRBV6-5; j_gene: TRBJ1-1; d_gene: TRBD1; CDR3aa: CASSSTGGTEAFF; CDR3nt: TGTGCCAGCAGTTCAACAGGGGGCACTGAAGCTTTCTTT
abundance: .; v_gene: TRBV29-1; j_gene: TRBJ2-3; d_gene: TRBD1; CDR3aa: CSVVGTGVTDTQYF; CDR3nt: TGCAGCGTTGTTGGGACAGGAGTTACAGATACGCAGTATTTT
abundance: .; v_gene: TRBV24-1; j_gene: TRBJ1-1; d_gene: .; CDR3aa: CARGAGEAFF; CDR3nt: TGTGCCCGAGGCGCGGGGGAAGCTTTCTTT
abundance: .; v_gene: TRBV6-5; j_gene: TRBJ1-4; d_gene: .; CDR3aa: CASSYSRSGGRQKLFF; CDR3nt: TGTGCCAGCAGTTACTCGAGGAGCGGGGGCCGGCAAAAACTGTTTTTT
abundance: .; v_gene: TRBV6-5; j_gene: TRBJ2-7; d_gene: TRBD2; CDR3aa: CASSYGGSSGEQYF; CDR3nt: TGTGCCAGCAGTTACGGCGGGAGCTCAGGCGAGCAGTACTTC
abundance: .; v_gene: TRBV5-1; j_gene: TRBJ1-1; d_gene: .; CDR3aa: CASSLGSGAMNTEAFF; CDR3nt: TGCGCCAGCAGCTTGGGGTCAGGGGCAATGAACACTGAAGCTTTCTTT
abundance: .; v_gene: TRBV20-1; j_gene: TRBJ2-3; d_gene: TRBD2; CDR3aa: CGRARGDTQYF; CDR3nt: TGCGGGAGGGCCCGTGGAGATACGCAGTATTTT
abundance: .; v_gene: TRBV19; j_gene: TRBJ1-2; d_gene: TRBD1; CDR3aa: CATSPRDSPIYGYTF; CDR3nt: TGTGCCACCTCCCCTCGGGACAGCCCGATCTATGGCTACACCTTC